This entry lists 21 T cell receptor beta chains sequenced from one sample in a study of cytomegalovirus exposure and HLA in healthy donors. Primers included in the PCR were 60 Vbeta and 13 Jbeta primers. Here immunoSEQ multiplex PCR was the method, and the copy in TCRdb shows in-frame clones only, minus some. The sample contains around 150,000 clones, about 75% of which appear only once. Material: PBMCs. The source of these receptors is a man aged 18 to 29 in good health and CMV-seronegative.

This chain links TRBV7-9 with TRBJ2-7; 9 nucleotides line up with TRBD2. V was pared by 5 bases and J by 3 bases, with 5 bases of the junction left unmatched. There are 14 residues in the CDR3. Germline-derived CDR1 and CDR2 are SEHNR and FQNEAQ (reference sequence). As DNA, the CDR3 is TGTGCCAGCAGCACCAGCGGGAGGAACTACGAGCAGTACTTC. Translation gives CASSTSGRNYEQYF.

The chain joins TRBV6-5 to TRBJ2-2, with TRBD1 matching over 8 bases. Germline V gene sequence: CDR1 MNHEY, CDR2 SVGAGI. The CDR3 length is 14 residues. After removal of 7 bases from V and 1 base from J, the junction contained 2 bases not matched to a gene. The CDR3 spells CASTGGVNTGELFF. Written as DNA, the CDR3 is TGTGCCAGCACAGGGGGCGTGAACACCGGGGAGCTGTTTTTT.

The chain uses TRBV11-3 and TRBJ1-5; 7 nucleotides line up with TRBD1. V lost 4 bases and J lost 2; bases outside the gene matches: 2. The germline gives CDR1 SGHNT, CDR2 YENEEA. The CDR3 has 14 amino acids. CDR3 sequence (DNA): TGTGCCAGCAGCTCCGGACAGGGCAATCAGCCCCAGCATTTT. It is translated as CASSSGQGNQPQHF.

The chain combines TRBV7-2 with TRBJ1-2; D unclear. The CDR3 is 12 residues long. Germline CDR1 and CDR2: SGHTA and FQGNSA. Trimming left V 5 bases short and J 0 bases short, with 4 bases between. The CDR3 coding sequence is TGTGCCAGCAGCGGCCCTAACTATGGCTACACCTTC. The encoded protein is CASSGPNYGYTF.

The chain joins TRBV6-5 to TRBJ2-7; the D gene is possibly TRBD2 (6 bases). The CDR3 is made up of 15 amino acids. V shed 0 bases and J shed 2 bases, with 11 bases lying between them. Germline CDR1 MNHEY, CDR2 SVGAGI. The CDR3 sequence is CASSYSAGSAYEQYF. The CDR3 coding sequence is TGTGCCAGCAGTTACTCCGCGGGGTCCGCCTACGAGCAGTACTTC.

This sequence joins TRBV19 and TRBJ1-2; TRBD1 matches 7 bases. Germline V gives CDR1 LNHDA, CDR2 SQIVND (reference sequence). This CDR3 spans 15 amino acids. J was trimmed by 4 bases and V by 5 bases; bases with no gene match: 10. Here the CDR3 DNA reads TGTGCCAGTAGTCTGACCGGGACAGCGACCTATGGCTACACCTTC. Protein sequence: CASSLTGTATYGYTF.

CDR3: CASSSQGATNEKLFF. In nucleotides, the CDR3 is TGCGCCAGCAGCTCCCAGGGTGCTACTAATGAAAAACTGTTTTTT. The V and J genes are TRBV5-1 and TRBJ1-4, with D perhaps matching TRBD1 (5 bases). This CDR3 comprises 15 residues. The V end lost 3 bases, the J end lost 2 bases, and 11 bases lay between the germline ends. Per the germline V gene, CDR1 is SGHRS and CDR2 is YFSETQ.

The chain carries TRBV27 and TRBJ2-3; unclear D gene. V was clipped by 5 bases and J by 6 bases, with 18 bases between them. The CDR3 has 15 amino acids. Germline-derived CDR1 and CDR2 are MNHEY and SMNVEV (reference sequence). The CDR3 loop is CASSLALTMRDTQYF. Written as DNA, the CDR3 is TGTGCCAGCAGTCTCGCCCTTACGATGAGGGATACGCAGTATTTT.

The chain links TRBV18 to TRBJ2-7, with D possibly TRBD1 on 5 matching bases. This CDR3 is built from 14 residues. Germline lookup yields CDR1 KGHSH and CDR2 LQKENI. V dropped 2 bases and J dropped 3 bases, with 11 bases sitting between them. The CDR3 sequence is CASSPSQGFYEQYF. The CDR3 nucleotides read TGTGCCAGCTCACCATCCCAGGGTTTCTACGAGCAGTACTTC. The full variable domain, with the rest looked up from reference TRBV18 and TRBJ2-7, is NAGVMQNPRHLVRRRGQEARLRCSPMKGHSHVYWYRQLPEEGLKFMVYLQKENIIDESGMPKERFSAEFPKEGPSILRIQQVVRGDSAAYFCASSPSQGFYEQYFGPGTRLTVT.

This chain links TRBV4-3 with TRBJ2-1, with a possible D match to TRBD2 (5 bases). The V end was cut by 5 bases, the J end by 0 bases, with 11 bases between. Germline lookup yields CDR1 LGHNA and CDR2 YSLEER. This CDR3 comprises 15 residues. The CDR3 sequence: CASSSAGSSYNEQFF. DNA of the CDR3: TGCGCCAGCAGCTCGGCGGGTAGCTCCTACAATGAGCAGTTCTTC.

This sequence joins TRBV27 and TRBJ2-7, with 10 bases aligning to TRBD2. Germline V gene data show CDR1 as MNHEY and CDR2 as SMNVEV (reference sequence). The CDR3 is 15 residues long. Trimming cost V 3 bases and J 7 bases; bases outside gene matches: 9. CDR3 loop: CASSFGTSGIREQYF. The CDR3 DNA is TGTGCCAGCAGTTTCGGAACTAGCGGGATAAGGGAGCAGTACTTC.

This clone came up once. J is TRBJ2-7 and V is TRBV6-5, with TRBD1 matching over 8 bases. Germline CDR1 reads MNHEY; CDR2 reads SVGAGI. The CDR3 runs 16 residues. Germline trimming cut 1 base from V and 3 bases from J; bases unmatched to any gene: 8. CDR3 amino acids: CASSYYGVQGDYEQYF. The CDR3 DNA sequence: TGTGCCAGCAGTTACTATGGTGTACAGGGGGACTACGAGCAGTACTTC.

Notes on this clone: Other DNA sequences within the sample encode an identical CDR3. J is TRBJ2-6 and V is TRBV7-2; TRBD1 matches 7 bases. The J segment lost 7 bases and the V segment lost 7 bases, leaving 7 bases of the junction unmatched. Germline V gives CDR1 SGHTA, CDR2 FQGNSA. This CDR3 is 14 amino acids long. DNA of the CDR3: TGTGCCAGCAAGACAGGGCCGCGTGCCAACGTCCTGACTTTC. Translating gives CASKTGPRANVLTF.

The genes are TRBV27 and TRBJ2-2; 8 bases map to TRBD1. This CDR3 is 14 amino acids long. V gave up 7 bases and J gave up 7 bases; unmatched junction bases: 8. The germline CDR1 and CDR2 sequences are MNHEY and SMNVEV (reference sequence). For the CDR3, the DNA is TGTGCCAGCAATCGCCAGGGGGCGGGCGGGGAGCTGTTTTTT. This codes for CASNRQGAGGELFF.

The rearrangement links TRBV5-1 to TRBJ2-7; tentative D call: TRBD1 (5 bases). The length of the CDR3 is 14 residues. Germline CDR1 and CDR2: SGHRS and YFSETQ. The V and J ends lost 5 bases and 3 bases respectively, with 15 bases between them. The DNA of the CDR3 is TGCGCCAGCAGTAACTTAGGGGCCAACTACGAGCAGTACTTC. Translating gives CASSNLGANYEQYF.

The chain joins TRBV5-1 to TRBJ2-3; 7 nucleotides match TRBD2. CDR1 SGHRS and CDR2 YFSETQ come from the germline V gene. The V segment lost 4 bases and the J segment 6 bases; nucleotides outside the gene matches: 8. The CDR3 contains 14 residues. CDR3 in amino acids: CASSQEISGDTQYF. The CDR3 nucleotides read TGCGCCAGCAGCCAGGAAATTAGCGGGGATACGCAGTATTTT.

The sample holds one count of this clone. The chain is built from TRBV4-3 and TRBJ2-3; the D is unclear. The CDR3 is made up of 14 amino acids. From germline, CDR1 is LGHNA and CDR2 YSLEER. Trimming shortened V by 0 bases and J by 6 bases, and 10 bases separated the two germline ends. Here the CDR3 reads CASSQDRTRDTQYF. DNA for the CDR3: TGCGCCAGCAGCCAAGACCGCACCCGGGATACGCAGTATTTT.

CDR3 sequence (DNA): TGTGCCAGCAGTAGACAGCCAGACTCCTATGGCTACACCTTC. Translating it yields CASSRQPDSYGYTF. The chain joins TRBV2 to TRBJ1-2, with D tentatively TRBD1 (5 bases). CDR1 SNHLY and CDR2 FYNNEI come from the germline V gene. With 5 bases removed from V and 4 bases from J, the gap between germline ends came to 14 bases. The CDR3 totals 14 residues.

The chain is built from TRBV7-9 and TRBJ1-3; 7 nucleotides agree with TRBD1. Germline assignment: CDR1 SEHNR and CDR2 FQNEAQ (reference sequence). V lost 7 bases to trimming and J lost 0 bases; unmatched junction nucleotides: 9. The CDR3 has 16 amino acids. The chain's CDR3 is CASTIGQVRSGNTIYF. Here the CDR3 DNA reads TGTGCCAGCACCATTGGACAGGTTCGCTCTGGAAACACCATATATTTT.

The chain has TRBV5-4 and TRBJ2-7, with D uncertain. Germline values: CDR1 SGHNT, CDR2 YYREEE (reference sequence). This CDR3 comprises 13 residues. Between the trimmed V and J ends, which lost 2 bases and 1 base, there was a span of 7 bases. The CDR3, as DNA: TGTGCCAGCAGCTTAGAGGATTCCTACGAGCAGTACTTC. Amino acids: CASSLEDSYEQYF.

The V call is TRBV6-5, the J call TRBJ2-7; TRBD2 might be the D (5 bases). The V and J ends lost 6 bases and 6 bases respectively, with 18 bases between them. In germline, CDR1 is MNHEY, CDR2 SVGAGI. The CDR3 extends over 14 amino acids. DNA of the CDR3: TGTGCCAGCAGCCCCGGCGGCAGGAGGAGCGAGCAGTACTTC. Residues: CASSPGGRRSEQYF.